A single sample gave rise to the 31 T cell receptor beta chains below, sequenced in a study of beta chain features in type 1 diabetes. The entirety of the isolated RNA underwent reverse transcription, so expressed TCRB transcripts were sequenced. The method was immunoSEQ multiplex PCR; TCRdb's version includes in-frame clones alone and lacks a portion of them. Among roughly 140,000 clones listed, less than 9.5% were seen once. Input material: central memory CD4+ T cells from blood. The source of these receptors is a man between 18 and 29 years old in good health.

V usage is TRBV15 and J usage is TRBJ2-1; 9 nucleotides line up with TRBD1. The CDR3 has 15 residues. The germline gives CDR1 LNHNV, CDR2 YYDKDF (reference sequence). Trimming at V came to 5 bases and at J to 7 bases, leaving 9 bases not matched to a gene. This CDR3 is CATSLTGQGRNEQFF. DNA for the CDR3: TGTGCCACCAGCCTGACGGGACAGGGTCGAAATGAGCAGTTCTTC. The variable domain in full, completed from reference TRBV15 and TRBJ2-1, reads DAMVIQNPRYQVTQFGKPVTLSCSQTLNHNVMYWYQQKSSQAPKLLFHYYDKDFNNEADTPDNFQSRRPNTSFCFLDIRSPGLGDTAMYLCATSLTGQGRNEQFFGPGTRLTVL.

This clone was detected only a few times. The chain recombines TRBV19 with TRBJ2-7, with 7 bases fitting TRBD2. The CDR3 is made up of 15 amino acids. V gave up 6 bases and J gave up 1 base; unmatched junction bases: 9. Germline V gene lookup returns CDR1 LNHDA and CDR2 SQIVND (reference sequence). CDR3 protein: CASSPQRDGSYEQYF. For the CDR3, the DNA is TGTGCCAGTAGCCCCCAGCGGGATGGGTCCTACGAGCAGTACTTC.

This clone has only a few counts. V and J are TRBV7-2 and TRBJ2-1; 12 bases are a match to TRBD2. This CDR3 comprises 14 residues. Trimming removed 3 bases from V and 9 bases from J; junction bases left unmatched: 3. Looked up from germline, CDR1 is SGHTA and CDR2 is FQGNSA. The CDR3 DNA follows: TGTGCCAGCAGCTTCGCTAGCGGGAGGGTTGAGCAGTTCTTC. As protein: CASSFASGRVEQFF. Supplemented by reference TRBV7-2 and TRBJ2-1, the full variable domain reads GAGVSQSPSNKVTEKGKDVELRCDPISGHTALYWYRQSLGQGLEFLIYFQGNSAPDKSGLPSDRFSAERTGGSVSTLTIQRTQQEDSAVYLCASSFASGRVEQFFGPGTRLTVL.

The genes are TRBV6-5 and TRBJ2-7; possible D gene TRBD2, 5 bases. There are 15 residues in the CDR3. CDR1 and CDR2 (germline): MNHEY, SVGAGI. The ends were cut back, 5 bases at V and 2 bases at J, with 16 bases in the middle. The CDR3 DNA sequence: TGTGCCAGCAGTCGGACTGGGGTCAAGGCCTACGAGCAGTACTTC. Encoded protein: CASSRTGVKAYEQYF.

The chain is built from TRBV5-1 and TRBJ2-1; 9 bases match TRBD2. The CDR3 is 15 amino acids. The ends lost 2 bases at V and 3 bases at J; junction bases unmatched: 3. Germline CDR1 reads SGHRS; CDR2 reads YFSETQ. The CDR3, as DNA: TGCGCCAGCAGCTTCAGTAGCGGGGGCTACAATGAGCAGTTCTTC. It specifies CASSFSSGGYNEQFF.

This clone was picked up a small number of times. The gene calls are TRBV7-9 and TRBJ2-1, with TRBD2 matching 9 bases. The germline V gene has CDR1 SEHNR and CDR2 FQNEAQ (reference sequence). The CDR3 contains 15 residues. The J segment lost 8 bases and the V segment lost 0 bases, leaving 5 bases of the junction unmatched. The CDR3 nucleotides read TGTGCCAGCAGCTTAGCGGTACTAGCGGGTGATGAGCAGTTCTTC. This encodes CASSLAVLAGDEQFF. Together with reference TRBV7-9 and TRBJ2-1, the CDR3 gives the full variable domain: DTGVSQNPRHKITKRGQNVTFRCDPISEHNRLYWYRQTLGQGPEFLTYFQNEAQLEKSRLLSDRFSAERPKGSFSTLEIQRTEQGDSAMYLCASSLAVLAGDEQFFGPGTRLTVL.

The genes are TRBV5-5 and TRBJ2-4, with 7 bases fitting TRBD1. CDR1 is SGHKS and CDR2 is YYEKEE in the germline V gene (reference sequence). This CDR3 is 16 amino acids long. After removal of 4 bases from V and 1 base from J, the junction contained 8 bases not matched to a gene. The CDR3 region is CASSRTGDEAKNIQYF. The CDR3 coding sequence is TGTGCCAGCAGCCGAACAGGGGATGAGGCCAAAAACATTCAGTACTTC.

The chain couples TRBV9 to TRBJ2-1, with 9 bases lining up with TRBD2. Trimming took 0 bases from V and 3 from J; bases not matched to a gene: 13. CDR3 length: 19 amino acids. Germline V CDR1 and CDR2: SGDLS, YYNGEE. The CDR3 sequence: CASSVVGMRVAGDYNEQFF. The CDR3 bases are TGTGCCAGCAGCGTAGTGGGAATGAGAGTAGCGGGAGACTACAATGAGCAGTTCTTC.

This clone was detected many times. The chain carries TRBV30 and TRBJ1-5; perhaps TRBD1 as D (5 bases). The CDR3 is 13 amino acids. The germline V gene encodes CDR1 GTSNPN and CDR2 SVGIG (reference sequence). V was clipped by 1 base and J by 2 bases, with 6 bases between them. The CDR3 DNA follows: TGTGCCTGGAGTGAAGGGGGCAATCAGCCCCAGCATTTT. This encodes CAWSEGGNQPQHF.

The rearrangement uses TRBV28 and TRBJ2-6; 10 nucleotides align to TRBD1. V lost 6 bases and J lost 6; bases outside the gene matches: 11. CDR1 MDHEN and CDR2 SYDVKM come from the germline V gene. The CDR3 runs to 17 residues. The CDR3 nucleotides read TGTGCCAGCAGAACAGACAGGGGGCGCATTAAGGCCAACGTCCTGACTTTC. It encodes CASRTDRGRIKANVLTF.

This clone has a count of ten or more. The chain links TRBV27 to TRBJ2-7; a weak D match, TRBD1 (6 bases). This CDR3 is built from 13 residues. Germline V CDR1 and CDR2: MNHEY, SMNVEV (reference sequence). The V end was cut by 6 bases, the J end by 4 bases, with 13 bases between. CDR3: CASRRTDLYEQYF. DNA of the CDR3: TGTGCCAGCAGGCGGACAGACCTTTACGAGCAGTACTTC.

This clone was counted a few times. The chain joins TRBV28 to TRBJ1-2; D not certain. Trimming left V 10 bases short and J 4 bases short, with 10 bases between. The CDR3 is 11 residues long. Germline V gene data show CDR1 as MDHEN and CDR2 as SYDVKM. This CDR3 reads CATTWSYGYTF. CDR3 in DNA: TGTGCCACCACCTGGAGCTATGGCTACACCTTC.

This clone was picked up many times. The chain has TRBV10-2 and TRBJ2-7, with 11 bases matching TRBD2. Looked up from germline, CDR1 is WSHSY and CDR2 is SAAADI. CDR3 length: 15 amino acids. The V gene end was trimmed by 4 bases and the J gene end by 4 bases; junction bases not matched to a gene: 6. The CDR3 reads CASSAQGTSGYEQYF. As DNA, the CDR3 is TGCGCCAGCAGTGCACAAGGGACTAGCGGTTACGAGCAGTACTTC.

This clone showed up just a few times. The germline gene is not matched at one end of the junction; a read error may be the cause. This chain joins TRBV5-4 and TRBJ1-4; maybe TRBD1 (5 bases). The CDR3 is 14 amino acids. In germline, CDR1 is SGHNT, CDR2 YYREEE (reference sequence). The CDR3 sequence: CASSRSGWVEKLFF. CDR3 coding DNA: TGCGCCAGCAGCCGCTCAGGGTGGGTTGAAAAACTGTTTTTT.

In its sample, this clone was seen many times. The V and J genes are TRBV2 and TRBJ2-3, with D perhaps TRBD2 (6 bases). The length of the CDR3 is 12 residues. Germline V gene data show CDR1 as SNHLY and CDR2 as FYNNEI. The CDR3: CALGRQLDTQYF. The CDR3 nucleotides are TGTGCTCTCGGGAGACAGCTCGATACGCAGTATTTT.

As to this clone: Its ends do not fully match the called genes, so a read error is possible. The rearrangement links TRBV4-1 to TRBJ2-6, with 9 bases identical to TRBD1. CDR1 and CDR2 from the germline V gene are MGHRA and YSYEKL. The CDR3 totals 16 residues. CDR3 amino acids: CASSLQGALGANVLIF. The DNA of the CDR3 is TGCGCCAGCAGCCTACAGGGGGCGTTGGGGGCCAACGTCCTGATTTTC.

The chain combines TRBV28 with TRBJ1-1, with D perhaps matching TRBD1 (5 bases). Germline V gives CDR1 MDHEN, CDR2 SYDVKM. With 10 bases removed from V and 0 bases from J, the gap between germline ends came to 18 bases. This CDR3 comprises 15 residues. The CDR3 protein is CATTGASYMNTEAFF. The CDR3 bases are TGTGCCACCACTGGGGCAAGTTATATGAACACTGAAGCTTTCTTT.

The chain links TRBV19 to TRBJ2-1; weak D call: TRBD2 (6 bases). Germline V gene data show CDR1 as LNHDA and CDR2 as SQIVND (reference sequence). The V gene lost 3 bases and the J gene lost 4 bases, with 10 bases spanning the gap. The CDR3 is made up of 14 amino acids. Here the CDR3 reads CASSMAGRYNEQFF. The CDR3 DNA reads TGTGCCAGTAGTATGGCGGGAAGGTACAATGAGCAGTTCTTC.

The gene calls are TRBV9 and TRBJ2-5; no clear D. The CDR3 has 14 residues. Germline CDR1 reads SGDLS; CDR2 reads YYNGEE. Trimming took off 0 bases at V and 2 bases at J, with 8 bases between the two ends. The CDR3 DNA reads TGTGCCAGCAGCGTAGGTCTCCCGCAAGAGACCCAGTACTTC. Protein: CASSVGLPQETQYF. Drawing the rest from reference TRBV9 and TRBJ2-5, the complete variable domain is DSGVTQTPKHLITATGQRVTLRCSPRSGDLSVYWYQQSLDQGLQFLIQYYNGEERAKGNILERFSAQQFPDLHSELNLSSLELGDSALYFCASSVGLPQETQYFGPGTRLLVL.

This clone appeared many times. The gene calls are TRBV7-9 and TRBJ1-2; unclear D gene. The CDR3 has 12 residues. The V and J ends lost 8 bases and 1 base respectively, with 8 bases between them. The germline gives CDR1 SEHNR, CDR2 FQNEAQ (reference sequence). CDR3 sequence reads: CASSGVNYGYTF. DNA of the CDR3: TGTGCCAGCTCCGGTGTTAACTATGGCTACACCTTC.

This clone has more than one count but fewer than ten. This chain joins TRBV11-2 and TRBJ1-1; TRBD1 is a possible D gene (6 bases). The germline V gene has CDR1 SGHAT and CDR2 FQNNGV. V lost 0 bases and J 1 base, leaving 12 bases between the germline ends. The CDR3 extends over 16 amino acids. DNA of the CDR3: TGTGCCAGCAGCTTAGATCGGGGGGGCACGAACACTGAAGCTTTCTTT. This gives the protein CASSLDRGGTNTEAFF. The whole variable domain, remainder taken from reference TRBV11-2 and TRBJ1-1, is EAGVAQSPRYKIIEKRQSVAFWCNPISGHATLYWYQQILGQGPKLLIQFQNNGVVDDSQLPKDRFSAERLKGVDSTLKIQPAKLEDSAVYLCASSLDRGGTNTEAFFGQGTRLTVV.

V usage is TRBV7-3 and J usage is TRBJ1-1; no clear D. Germline V gives CDR1 SGHTA, CDR2 FQGTGA. Trimming left V 4 bases short and J 1 base short, with 7 bases between. The CDR3 is 13 residues long. CDR3 nucleotides: TGTGCCAGCAGCTCCGAGCAGAACACTGAAGCTTTCTTT. Translated: CASSSEQNTEAFF.

This clone showed up just a few times. The genes are TRBV4-3 and TRBJ2-3, with D possibly matching TRBD1 (5 bases). CDR1 LGHNA and CDR2 YSLEER come from the germline V gene. The CDR3 has 15 residues. Trimming cost V 0 bases and J 2 bases, with 9 bases left between them. The CDR3 region has the DNA TGCGCCAGCAGCCAAGACCCGACAGCCACAGATACGCAGTATTTT. Translation: CASSQDPTATDTQYF.

The chain couples TRBV7-2 to TRBJ1-4; perhaps TRBD1 as D (5 bases). Per the germline V gene, CDR1 is SGHTA and CDR2 is FQGNSA. The V end was cut by 3 bases, the J end by 5 bases, with 10 bases between. The CDR3 is made up of 14 amino acids. CDR3 sequence: CASSFGQGNEKLFF. For the CDR3, the DNA is TGTGCCAGCAGCTTTGGTCAGGGAAATGAAAAACTGTTTTTT.

This clone has only a few counts. This rearrangement joins TRBV6-6 to TRBJ2-3; the D gene is possibly TRBD1 (6 bases). Germline CDR1 and CDR2: MNHNY and SVGAGI (reference sequence). CDR3 length: 14 amino acids. V dropped 6 bases and J dropped 2 bases, with 12 bases sitting between them. For the CDR3, the DNA is TGTGCCAGCAGATCAGGGGTCGACACAGATACGCAGTATTTT. This encodes CASRSGVDTDTQYF.

The chain joins TRBV6-5 to TRBJ2-7; D gene ambiguous. The V gene's germline CDR1 is MNHEY and CDR2 SVGAGI. The CDR3 contains 14 residues. Trimming shortened V by 6 bases and J by 0 bases, and 12 bases separated the two germline ends. For the CDR3, the DNA is TGTGCCAGCAGGGCGAGGCTCACCTCCTACGAGCAGTACTTC. Translating it yields CASRARLTSYEQYF.

This chain links TRBV7-3 with TRBJ2-3, with 9 positions matching TRBD2. Germline V gene data show CDR1 as SGHTA and CDR2 as FQGTGA. The CDR3 extends over 14 amino acids. After removal of 4 bases from V and 5 bases from J, the junction contained 4 bases not matched to a gene. CDR3 sequence (DNA): TGTGCCAGCAGCTCCGGACTAGCGAGAGATACGCAGTATTTT. Its protein is CASSSGLARDTQYF.

V and J are TRBV2 and TRBJ1-2, with a possible D match to TRBD1 (6 bases). V dropped 5 bases and J dropped 2 bases, with 21 bases sitting between them. CDR1 is SNHLY, CDR2 FYNNEI, per germline. This CDR3 is 17 amino acids long. The CDR3 DNA sequence: TGTGCCAGCAGTAAAGGGGACACAGGGTTCGCCAACTATGGCTACACCTTC. Translation gives CASSKGDTGFANYGYTF.

The chain links TRBV28 to TRBJ2-1; 10 bases match TRBD2. This CDR3 spans 18 amino acids. CDR1 MDHEN and CDR2 SYDVKM come from the germline V gene. V was clipped by 3 bases and J by 4 bases; unmatched bases: 12. CDR3 bases: TGTGCCAGCAGTTTCATCGGCGTAGTAGCGGGGGGATACAATGAGCAGTTCTTC. This encodes CASSFIGVVAGGYNEQFF.

The gene calls are TRBV9 and TRBJ2-4, with 15 bases fitting TRBD2. The V and J ends lost 0 bases and 3 bases, in that order; junction bases with no gene match: 19. This CDR3 comprises 23 residues. Germline lookup yields CDR1 SGDLS and CDR2 YYNGEE. CDR3 sequence reads: CASSVAGFYGLAGGPGGKNIQYF. The CDR3 nucleotides are TGTGCCAGCAGCGTAGCAGGCTTCTACGGACTAGCGGGAGGGCCTGGGGGCAAAAACATTCAGTACTTC. The variable domain in full, with the rest retrieved from reference TRBV9 and TRBJ2-4, is DSGVTQTPKHLITATGQRVTLRCSPRSGDLSVYWYQQSLDQGLQFLIQYYNGEERAKGNILERFSAQQFPDLHSELNLSSLELGDSALYFCASSVAGFYGLAGGPGGKNIQYFGAGTRLSVL.

V gene TRBV25-1 combines with J gene TRBJ2-7; 9 bases line up with TRBD1. The junction had 7 bases not matched to a gene; V was cut back by 6 bases and J by 4 bases. This CDR3 spans 14 amino acids. Per the germline V gene, CDR1 is MGHDK and CDR2 is SYGVNS. Here the CDR3 reads CASREDRGSYEQYF. The CDR3 coding sequence is TGTGCCAGCAGGGAAGACAGGGGGTCGTACGAGCAGTACTTC.